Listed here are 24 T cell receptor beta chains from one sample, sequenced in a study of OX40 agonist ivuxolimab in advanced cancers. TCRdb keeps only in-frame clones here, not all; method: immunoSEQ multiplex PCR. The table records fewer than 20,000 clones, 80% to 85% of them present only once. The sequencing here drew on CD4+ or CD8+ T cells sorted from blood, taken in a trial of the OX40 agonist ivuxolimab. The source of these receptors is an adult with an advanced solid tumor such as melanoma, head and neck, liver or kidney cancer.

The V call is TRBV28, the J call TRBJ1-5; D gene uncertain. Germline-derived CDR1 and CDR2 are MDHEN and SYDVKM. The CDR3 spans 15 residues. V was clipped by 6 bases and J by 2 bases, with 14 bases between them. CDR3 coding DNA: TGTGCCAGCAGCCTTAAGCCACGAGGCAATCAGCCCCAGCATTTT. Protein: CASSLKPRGNQPQHF. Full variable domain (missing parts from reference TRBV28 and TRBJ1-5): DVKVTQSSRYLVKRTGEKVFLECVQDMDHENMFWYRQDPGLGLRLIYFSYDVKMKEKGDIPEGYSVSREKKERFSLILESASTNQTSMYLCASSLKPRGNQPQHFGDGTRLSIL.

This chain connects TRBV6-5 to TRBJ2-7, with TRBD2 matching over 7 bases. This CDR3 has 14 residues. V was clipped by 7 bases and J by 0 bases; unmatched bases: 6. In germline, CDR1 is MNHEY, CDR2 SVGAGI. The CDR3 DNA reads TGTGCCAGCACTTTAGGACTAGGCTCCTACGAGCAGTACTTC. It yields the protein CASTLGLGSYEQYF.

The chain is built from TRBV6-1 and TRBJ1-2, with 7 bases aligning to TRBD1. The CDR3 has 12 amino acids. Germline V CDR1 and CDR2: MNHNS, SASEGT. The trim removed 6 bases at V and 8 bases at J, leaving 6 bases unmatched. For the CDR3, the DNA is TGTGCCAGCAGCAATCTACAGGGGGGCTACACCTTC. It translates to CASSNLQGGYTF.

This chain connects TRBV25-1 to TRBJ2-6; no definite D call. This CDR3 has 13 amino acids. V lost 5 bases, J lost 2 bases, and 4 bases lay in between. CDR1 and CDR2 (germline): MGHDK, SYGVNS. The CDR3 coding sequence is TGTGCCAGCAGTTTGGCTGGGGCCAACGTCCTGACTTTC. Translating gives CASSLAGANVLTF.

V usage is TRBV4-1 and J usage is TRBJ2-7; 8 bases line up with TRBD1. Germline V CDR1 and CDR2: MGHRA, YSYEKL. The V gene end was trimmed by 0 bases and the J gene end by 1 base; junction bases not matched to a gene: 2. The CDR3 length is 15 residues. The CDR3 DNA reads TGCGCCAGCAGCCAAGACAGGGGGCCTTCCTACGAGCAGTACTTC. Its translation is CASSQDRGPSYEQYF.

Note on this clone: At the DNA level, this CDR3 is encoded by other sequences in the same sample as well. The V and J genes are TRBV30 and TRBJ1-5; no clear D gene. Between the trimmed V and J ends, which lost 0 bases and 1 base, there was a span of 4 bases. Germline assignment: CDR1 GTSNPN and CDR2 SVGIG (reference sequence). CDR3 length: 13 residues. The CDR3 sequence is CAWSVHSNQPQHF. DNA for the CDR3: TGTGCCTGGAGTGTACACAGCAATCAGCCCCAGCATTTT.

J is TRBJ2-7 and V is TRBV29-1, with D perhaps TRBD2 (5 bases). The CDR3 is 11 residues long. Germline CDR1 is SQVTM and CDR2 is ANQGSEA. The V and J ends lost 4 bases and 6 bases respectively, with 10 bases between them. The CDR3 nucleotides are TGCAGCGTTGTTCGGGGAGCCGAGCAGTACTTC. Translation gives CSVVRGAEQYF.

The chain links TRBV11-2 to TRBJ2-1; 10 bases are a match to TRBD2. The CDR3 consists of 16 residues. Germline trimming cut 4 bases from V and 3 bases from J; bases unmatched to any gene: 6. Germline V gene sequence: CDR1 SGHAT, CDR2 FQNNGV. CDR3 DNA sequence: TGTGCCAGCAGCTCCTCTAGCGGGAGAGTCTACAATGAGCAGTTCTTC. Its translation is CASSSSSGRVYNEQFF.

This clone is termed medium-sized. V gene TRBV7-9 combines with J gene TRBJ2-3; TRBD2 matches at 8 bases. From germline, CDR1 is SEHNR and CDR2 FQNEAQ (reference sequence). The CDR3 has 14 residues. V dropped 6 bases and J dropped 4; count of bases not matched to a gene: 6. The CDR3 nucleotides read TGTGCCAGCAGGGGCGGGGGGCCATCAGATACGCAGTATTTT. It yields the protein CASRGGGPSDTQYF.

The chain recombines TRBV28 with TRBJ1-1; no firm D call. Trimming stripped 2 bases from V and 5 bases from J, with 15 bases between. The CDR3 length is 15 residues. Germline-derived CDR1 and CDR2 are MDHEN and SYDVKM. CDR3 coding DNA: TGTGCCAGCAGTTTACCGACACGACGATTGACTGAAGCTTTCTTT. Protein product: CASSLPTRRLTEAFF.

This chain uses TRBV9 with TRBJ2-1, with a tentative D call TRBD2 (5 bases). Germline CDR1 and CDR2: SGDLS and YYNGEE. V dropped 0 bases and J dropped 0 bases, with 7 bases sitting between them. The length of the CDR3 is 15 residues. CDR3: CASSVVGGSYNEQFF. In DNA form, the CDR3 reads TGTGCCAGCAGCGTAGTCGGAGGCTCCTACAATGAGCAGTTCTTC.

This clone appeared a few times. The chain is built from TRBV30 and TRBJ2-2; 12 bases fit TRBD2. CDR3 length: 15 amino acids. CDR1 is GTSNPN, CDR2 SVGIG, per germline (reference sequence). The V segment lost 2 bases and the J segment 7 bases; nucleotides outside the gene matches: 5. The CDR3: CAWSMTSGSFGELFF. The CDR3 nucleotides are TGTGCCTGGAGTATGACTAGCGGGAGTTTCGGGGAGCTGTTTTTT.

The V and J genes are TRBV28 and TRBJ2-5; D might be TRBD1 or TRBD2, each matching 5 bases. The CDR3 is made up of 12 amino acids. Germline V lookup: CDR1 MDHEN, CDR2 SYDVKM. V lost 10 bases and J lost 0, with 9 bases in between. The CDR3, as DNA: TGTGCCACCGGGACCTACCAAGAGACCCAGTACTTC. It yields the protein CATGTYQETQYF. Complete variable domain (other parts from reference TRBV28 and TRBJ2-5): DVKVTQSSRYLVKRTGEKVFLECVQDMDHENMFWYRQDPGLGLRLIYFSYDVKMKEKGDIPEGYSVSREKKERFSLILESASTNQTSMYLCATGTYQETQYFGPGTRLLVL.

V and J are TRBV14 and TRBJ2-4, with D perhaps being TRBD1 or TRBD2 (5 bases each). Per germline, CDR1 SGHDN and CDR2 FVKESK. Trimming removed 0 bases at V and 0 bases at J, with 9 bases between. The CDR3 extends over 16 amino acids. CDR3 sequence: CASSQDGGLAKNIQYF. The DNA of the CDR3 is TGTGCCAGCAGCCAAGATGGGGGTTTAGCCAAAAACATTCAGTACTTC.

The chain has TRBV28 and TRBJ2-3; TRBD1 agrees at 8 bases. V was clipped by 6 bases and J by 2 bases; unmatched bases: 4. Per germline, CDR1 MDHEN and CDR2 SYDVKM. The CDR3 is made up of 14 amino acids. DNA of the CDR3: TGTGCCAGCAGGAACCAGGGGGCCACAGATACGCAGTATTTT. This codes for CASRNQGATDTQYF. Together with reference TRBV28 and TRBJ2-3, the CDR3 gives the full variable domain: DVKVTQSSRYLVKRTGEKVFLECVQDMDHENMFWYRQDPGLGLRLIYFSYDVKMKEKGDIPEGYSVSREKKERFSLILESASTNQTSMYLCASRNQGATDTQYFGPGTRLTVL.

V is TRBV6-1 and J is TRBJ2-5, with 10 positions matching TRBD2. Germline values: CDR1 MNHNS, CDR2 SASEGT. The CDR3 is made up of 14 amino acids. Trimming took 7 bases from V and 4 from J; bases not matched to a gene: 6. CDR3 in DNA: TGTGCCAGCAATCCGGCTAGCGGGAGAGAGACCCAGTACTTC. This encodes CASNPASGRETQYF.

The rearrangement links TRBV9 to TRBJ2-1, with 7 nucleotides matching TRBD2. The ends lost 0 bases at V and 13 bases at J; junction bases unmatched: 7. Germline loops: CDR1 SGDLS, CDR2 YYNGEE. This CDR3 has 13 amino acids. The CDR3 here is CASSVAAGVEQFF. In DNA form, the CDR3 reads TGTGCCAGCAGCGTAGCTGCGGGGGTGGAACAGTTCTTC.

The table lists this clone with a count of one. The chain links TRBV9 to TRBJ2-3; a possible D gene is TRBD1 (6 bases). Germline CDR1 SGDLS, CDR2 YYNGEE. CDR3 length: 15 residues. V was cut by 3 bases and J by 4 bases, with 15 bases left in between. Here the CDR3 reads CASSAGTSFADTQYF. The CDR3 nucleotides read TGTGCCAGCAGCGCTGGGACATCTTTTGCAGATACGCAGTATTTT.

CDR3 sequence: CASSNNRRHTDTQYF. The CDR3 nucleotides are TGTGCCAGCAGCAACAACAGGAGGCACACAGATACGCAGTATTTT. The chain employs TRBV6-1 and TRBJ2-3, with D tentatively TRBD1 or TRBD2 (5 bases each). The CDR3 loop spans 15 amino acids. CDR1 is MNHNS and CDR2 is SASEGT in the germline V gene. V lost 6 bases and J lost 2, with 15 bases in between.

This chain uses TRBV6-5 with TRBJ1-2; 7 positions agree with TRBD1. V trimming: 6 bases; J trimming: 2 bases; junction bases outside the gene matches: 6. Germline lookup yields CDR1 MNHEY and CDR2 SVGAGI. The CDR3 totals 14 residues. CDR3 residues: CASRRRTGNYGYTF. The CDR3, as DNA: TGTGCCAGCAGGCGCCGGACAGGAAACTATGGCTACACCTTC.

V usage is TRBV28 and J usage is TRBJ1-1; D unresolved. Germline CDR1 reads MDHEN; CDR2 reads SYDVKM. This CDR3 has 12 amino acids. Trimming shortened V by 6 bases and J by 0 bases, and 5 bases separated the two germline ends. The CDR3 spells CASRTMNTEAFF. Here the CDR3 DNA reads TGTGCCAGCAGAACAATGAACACTGAAGCTTTCTTT. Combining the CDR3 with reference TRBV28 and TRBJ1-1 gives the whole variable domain DVKVTQSSRYLVKRTGEKVFLECVQDMDHENMFWYRQDPGLGLRLIYFSYDVKMKEKGDIPEGYSVSREKKERFSLILESASTNQTSMYLCASRTMNTEAFFGQGTRLTVV.

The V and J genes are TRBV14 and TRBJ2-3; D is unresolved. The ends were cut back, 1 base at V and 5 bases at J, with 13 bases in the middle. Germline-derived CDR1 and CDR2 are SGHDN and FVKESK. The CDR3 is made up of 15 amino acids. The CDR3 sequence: CASSQGSLSRDTQYF. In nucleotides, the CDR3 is TGTGCCAGCAGCCAAGGCAGCTTATCACGAGATACGCAGTATTTT.

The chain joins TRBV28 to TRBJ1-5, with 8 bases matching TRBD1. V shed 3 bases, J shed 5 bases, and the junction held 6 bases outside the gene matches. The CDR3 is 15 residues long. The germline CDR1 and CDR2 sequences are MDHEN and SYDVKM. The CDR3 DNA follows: TGTGCCAGCAGTTTGAATGGACAGGGACATCAGCCCCAGCATTTT. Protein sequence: CASSLNGQGHQPQHF.

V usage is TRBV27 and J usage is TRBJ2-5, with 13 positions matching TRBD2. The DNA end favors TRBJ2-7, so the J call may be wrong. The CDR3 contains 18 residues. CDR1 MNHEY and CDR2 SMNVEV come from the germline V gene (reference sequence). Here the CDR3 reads CASSSSRVGLAGSYEQYF. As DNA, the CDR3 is TGTGCCAGCAGTTCCTCCAGGGTGGGACTAGCGGGGTCCTACGAGCAGTACTTC.